These 18 T cell receptor beta chains came from one sample sequenced in a study of T cell responses to AZD1222 COVID-19 vaccine. Clones were sequenced by immunoSEQ multiplex PCR, and TCRdb holds only the in-frame ones, with some missing. The sample shows 100,000 to 120,000 clones, around 81% of them seen only once. The material was peripheral blood, obtained on day 0 of AZD1222 vaccination. The receptor source for this set is an adult in good health.

V usage is TRBV5-1 and J usage is TRBJ2-5; tentative D call: TRBD2 (6 bases). Germline CDR1 and CDR2: SGHRS and YFSETQ. V was trimmed by 3 bases and J by 5 bases, leaving 11 bases between them. The CDR3 extends over 13 amino acids. The chain's CDR3 is CASSSLATETQYF. DNA of the CDR3: TGCGCCAGCAGCTCCCTAGCGACCGAGACCCAGTACTTC.

V usage is TRBV6-1 and J usage is TRBJ2-6; D ambiguous. The CDR3 runs to 16 residues. V lost 4 bases and J lost 0, with 10 bases in between. CDR1 MNHNS and CDR2 SASEGT come from the germline V gene. CDR3 nucleotides: TGTGCCAGCAGTGTCAATCCCAGCTCTGGGGCCAACGTCCTGACTTTC. Amino acids: CASSVNPSSGANVLTF.

The rearrangement uses TRBV6-5 and TRBJ2-1, with D possibly being TRBD1 (6 bases). The germline gives CDR1 MNHEY, CDR2 SVGAGI. The CDR3 is 14 amino acids. With 6 bases removed from V and 5 bases from J, the gap between germline ends came to 14 bases. The CDR3: CASSKDRLHNEQFF. CDR3 nucleotides: TGTGCCAGCAGCAAAGACAGGCTACACAATGAGCAGTTCTTC.

This CDR3 reads CASSEAQNQETQYF. The CDR3 DNA reads TGCGCCAGCAGTGAGGCTCAGAACCAAGAGACCCAGTACTTC. The chain links TRBV10-1 to TRBJ2-5; D remains ambiguous. Germline V gene lookup returns CDR1 WNHNN and CDR2 SYGVQD (reference sequence). Trimming removed 2 bases at V and 0 bases at J, with 7 bases between. CDR3 length: 14 residues.

This clone showed up just once. CDR3 DNA sequence: TGCAGTGCTAGTCAGCCCACTAATCAGCCCCAGCATTTT. It translates to CSASQPTNQPQHF. This chain uses TRBV20-1 with TRBJ1-5; no clear D. The V end was cut by 3 bases, the J end by 4 bases, with 10 bases between. The CDR3 is made up of 13 amino acids. CDR1 is DFQATT and CDR2 is SNEGSKA in the germline V gene (reference sequence).

This clone appeared a single time. This chain connects TRBV7-6 to TRBJ1-1; TRBD1 matches 9 bases. Germline values: CDR1 SGHVS, CDR2 FNYEAQ. Trimming removed 7 bases from V and 3 bases from J; junction bases left unmatched: 6. This CDR3 contains 14 residues. The CDR3 here is CASTQQGADTEAFF. Here the CDR3 DNA reads TGTGCCAGCACCCAACAGGGGGCGGACACTGAAGCTTTCTTT. The complete variable domain, with remaining parts taken from reference TRBV7-6 and TRBJ1-1, reads GAGVSQSPRYKVTKRGQDVALRCDPISGHVSLYWYRQALGQGPEFLTYFNYEAQQDKSGLPNDRFSAERPEGSISTLTIQRTEQRDSAMYRCASTQQGADTEAFFGQGTRLTVV.

In the case of this clone: Mismatch with germline at one junction end may stem from a read error. The chain carries TRBV7-6 and TRBJ2-3, with D perhaps TRBD2 (7 bases). The CDR3 loop spans 19 amino acids. Germline V lookup: CDR1 SGHVS, CDR2 FNYEAQ. The CDR3 region is CASSLRRRGGAWSKDTQYF. CDR3 DNA: TGTGCCAGCAGCTTAAGGAGGCGAGGGGGGGCCTGGAGCAAAGATACGCAGTATTTT. The variable domain in full, with the rest retrieved from reference TRBV7-6 and TRBJ2-3, is GAGVSQSPRYKVTKRGQDVALRCDPISGHVSLYWYRQALGQGPEFLTYFNYEAQQDKSGLPNDRFSAERPEGSISTLTIQRTEQRDSAMYRCASSLRRRGGAWSKDTQYFGPGTRLTVL.

This chain's CDR3 is CATSDPGAGGNYGYTF. In DNA form, the CDR3 reads TGTGCCACCAGTGACCCAGGGGCCGGGGGGAACTATGGCTACACCTTC. The genes are TRBV24-1 and TRBJ1-2; TRBD1 might be the D (6 bases). V shed 4 bases and J shed 2 bases, with 16 bases lying between them. Germline V lookup: CDR1 KGHDR, CDR2 SFDVKD. The CDR3 contains 16 residues.

This clone was picked up a small number of times. The chain links TRBV14 to TRBJ1-2, with 9 bases that match TRBD1. Germline lookup yields CDR1 SGHDN and CDR2 FVKESK. The CDR3 has 14 residues. Trimming removed 4 bases from V and 5 bases from J; junction bases left unmatched: 5. The CDR3: CASSLWTGEYGYTF. In nucleotides, the CDR3 is TGTGCCAGCAGCCTTTGGACAGGGGAGTATGGCTACACCTTC.

The chain carries TRBV28 and TRBJ2-5, with D possibly matching TRBD1 (6 bases). CDR1 is MDHEN, CDR2 SYDVKM, per germline. The V end was cut by 6 bases, the J end by 2 bases, with 16 bases between. This CDR3 spans 15 amino acids. The CDR3 coding sequence is TGTGCCAGCAGAGGACAGAGTGCGCAGCAAGAGACCCAGTACTTC. Translating gives CASRGQSAQQETQYF. The complete variable domain, with remaining parts taken from reference TRBV28 and TRBJ2-5, reads DVKVTQSSRYLVKRTGEKVFLECVQDMDHENMFWYRQDPGLGLRLIYFSYDVKMKEKGDIPEGYSVSREKKERFSLILESASTNQTSMYLCASRGQSAQQETQYFGPGTRLLVL.

The J gene is TRBJ2-5, the V gene TRBV30; possible D gene TRBD2, 5 bases. The CDR3 is 13 residues long. Trimming stripped 3 bases from V and 5 bases from J, with 13 bases between. The germline V gene has CDR1 GTSNPN and CDR2 SVGIG (reference sequence). As DNA, the CDR3 is TGTGCCTGGAGGGCTACTAGTTATGAGACCCAGTACTTC. Its translation is CAWRATSYETQYF. Looking up the rest from reference TRBV30 and TRBJ2-5 gives the full variable domain: SQTIHQWPATLVQPVGSPLSLECTVEGTSNPNLYWYRQAAGRGLQLLFYSVGIGQISSEVPQNLSASRPQDRQFILSSKKLLLSDSGFYLCAWRATSYETQYFGPGTRLLVL.

The chain has TRBV5-1 and TRBJ1-2; TRBD1 is a possible D gene (6 bases). V lost 2 bases and J lost 4, with 12 bases in between. From germline, CDR1 is SGHRS and CDR2 YFSETQ. The length of the CDR3 is 14 residues. The CDR3 here is CASSFDGQFYGYTF. CDR3 nucleotide sequence: TGCGCCAGCAGCTTCGACGGACAGTTCTATGGCTACACCTTC.

The chain employs TRBV14 and TRBJ2-1, with 7 nucleotides matching TRBD2. Germline CDR1 and CDR2: SGHDN and FVKESK. The CDR3 runs 17 residues. V lost 3 bases and J lost 4; bases outside the gene matches: 12. The CDR3 loop is CASSQRDYSFLYNEQFF. In nucleotides, the CDR3 is TGTGCCAGCAGCCAGCGGGACTACTCGTTTCTTTACAATGAGCAGTTCTTC. Complete variable domain (other parts from reference TRBV14 and TRBJ2-1): EAGVTQFPSHSVIEKGQTVTLRCDPISGHDNLYWYRRVMGKEIKFLLHFVKESKQDESGMPNNRFLAERTGGTYSTLKVQPAELEDSGVYFCASSQRDYSFLYNEQFFGPGTRLTVL.

This chain links TRBV6-5 with TRBJ1-2, with D unresolved. The germline CDR1 and CDR2 sequences are MNHEY and SVGAGI. Trimming took off 6 bases at V and 2 bases at J, with 13 bases between the two ends. This CDR3 region has 14 residues. The CDR3 DNA follows: TGTGCCAGCAGGGAGGGAGTAGGCAACTATGGCTACACCTTC. Protein sequence: CASREGVGNYGYTF.

The CDR3 DNA reads as TGTGCCAGCAGCCGGGACAGAAATAATGGCTACACCTTC. Its protein is CASSRDRNNGYTF. The chain couples TRBV6-5 to TRBJ1-2; 7 nucleotides align to TRBD1. The CDR3 has 13 residues. V was clipped by 6 bases and J by 6 bases; unmatched bases: 7. The germline V gene encodes CDR1 MNHEY and CDR2 SVGAGI.

V is TRBV19 and J is TRBJ1-1; 9 nucleotides align to TRBD1. CDR3 size: 17 residues. V lost 8 bases and J lost 2; bases outside the gene matches: 15. Germline values: CDR1 LNHDA, CDR2 SQIVND (reference sequence). The CDR3 DNA reads TGTGCCAGTCTTCTCTCCGGGACAGGGAGACGAAACACTGAAGCTTTCTTT. The encoded protein is CASLLSGTGRRNTEAFF.

The table lists this clone with a count of one. V is TRBV6-5 and J is TRBJ2-7, with TRBD1 matching 8 bases. Germline CDR1 and CDR2: MNHEY and SVGAGI. V lost 2 bases and J lost 6; bases outside the gene matches: 9. The CDR3 consists of 15 residues. The CDR3 coding sequence is TGTGCCAGCAGTTACCTTGGACAGGGTGCTGTCGAGCAGTACTTC. Its translation is CASSYLGQGAVEQYF.

The chain carries TRBV12-3 or TRBV12-4 and TRBJ1-2; no clear D. The V end lost 3 bases, the J end lost 2 bases, and 7 bases lay between the germline ends. The CDR3 loop spans 13 amino acids. The CDR3 is CASSFPLNYGYTF. The CDR3 DNA reads TGTGCCAGCAGTTTTCCACTCAACTATGGCTACACCTTC.